This T cell receptor (beta chain) was recorded in a study of cytomegalovirus exposure and HLA in healthy donors. Nominally healthy donors were sampled, though unrecorded immune exposures were likely. PCR primers comprised 60 Vbeta and 13 Jbeta primers. Assay: immunoSEQ multiplex PCR; the TCRdb copy retains only in-frame clones and omits some. The sample lists about 130,000 clones; 80% were seen once. This receptor was identified in a man aged 30 to 45 in good health. Sequencing was done on a sample of PBMCs.

CDR3 protein: CASSQRGERGDTQYF. For the CDR3, the DNA is TGTGCCAGCAGCCAGAGGGGGGAGCGGGGGGATACGCAGTATTTT. This rearrangement joins TRBV7-6 to TRBJ2-3; 8 bases are a match to TRBD2. Germline trimming cut 5 bases from V and 6 bases from J; bases unmatched to any gene: 10. This CDR3 contains 15 residues. Germline V gene data show CDR1 as SGHVS and CDR2 as FNYEAQ.